Each of the 13 T cell receptor beta chains below was sequenced from the same sample in a study of shared clonotypes between healthy human individuals. Terminally differentiated effector memory CD45RA+ cells were excluded by CCR7 positive selection of CD45RO-negative cells. Assay: immunoSEQ multiplex PCR; the TCRdb copy retains only in-frame clones and omits some. The top ten hold less than 25% of the sample, which has under 850,000 clones, around 93% seen once. The sample taken for sequencing was naive CD8+ T cells sorted from blood. The source is a man aged 25-45 years in good health.

This clone was observed once. The chain joins TRBV19 to TRBJ2-6; D perhaps matches TRBD1 (5 bases). Germline V CDR1 and CDR2: LNHDA, SQIVND (reference sequence). The CDR3 totals 19 residues. V shed 6 bases and J shed 0 bases, with 21 bases lying between them. CDR3 protein: CASSNRSPRGTSGANVLTF. The DNA of the CDR3 is TGTGCCAGTAGCAACAGAAGCCCTAGGGGAACCTCTGGGGCCAACGTCCTGACTTTC.

CDR3: CASSPSAGNYGYTF. Written as DNA, the CDR3 is TGTGCCAGCAGCCCGAGTGCAGGGAACTATGGCTACACCTTC. V gene TRBV13 combines with J gene TRBJ1-2; TRBD1 is a possible D gene (5 bases). Trimming shortened V by 5 bases and J by 2 bases, and 12 bases separated the two germline ends. There are 14 residues in the CDR3. Germline CDR1 is PRHDT and CDR2 is FYEKMQ (reference sequence).

DNA of the CDR3: TGTGCCAGCAGTTCACAAGTCTCAGGACTACTGCCAGATACGCAGTATTTT. Encoded protein: CASSSQVSGLLPDTQYF. V and J are TRBV7-9 and TRBJ2-3, with D possibly being TRBD2 (6 bases). The V and J ends lost 6 bases and 4 bases respectively, with 23 bases between them. This CDR3 spans 17 amino acids. The germline gives CDR1 SEHNR, CDR2 FQNEAQ (reference sequence).

As for this clone: The same CDR3 can be traced to other DNA sequences in this sample. V gene TRBV6-5 combines with J gene TRBJ2-3; D gene ambiguous. This CDR3 has 14 residues. The germline V gene encodes CDR1 MNHEY and CDR2 SVGAGI. V gave up 1 base and J gave up 5 bases, with 10 bases separating them. Here the CDR3 reads CASSYLTSGDTQYF. The DNA for the CDR3 is TGTGCCAGCAGTTACTTGACCTCCGGAGATACGCAGTATTTT.

The J gene is TRBJ2-5, the V gene TRBV4-1; D unresolved. There are 15 residues in the CDR3. V was pared by 3 bases and J by 0 bases, with 11 bases between. Germline assignment: CDR1 MGHRA and CDR2 YSYEKL. This chain's CDR3 is CASSQRPGYQETQYF. Written as DNA, the CDR3 is TGCGCCAGCAGCCAGAGACCGGGTTACCAAGAGACCCAGTACTTC.

The chain recombines TRBV9 with TRBJ2-1; perhaps TRBD1 as D (5 bases). Per germline, CDR1 SGDLS and CDR2 YYNGEE. V lost 3 bases to trimming and J lost 3 bases, with 19 bases between them. The CDR3 is 17 residues long. The CDR3: CASSAPFQGIVYNEQFF. The CDR3 DNA reads as TGTGCCAGCAGCGCCCCATTCCAGGGAATCGTCTACAATGAGCAGTTCTTC.

This rearrangement joins TRBV7-9 to TRBJ2-3; 7 nucleotides match TRBD1. Germline V lookup: CDR1 SEHNR, CDR2 FQNEAQ (reference sequence). V shed 7 bases and J 3 bases; nucleotides not matched to a gene: 13. The CDR3 has 16 residues. The CDR3 bases are TGTGCCAGCACACCCCCCGGGGCAGGGGGTACAGATACGCAGTATTTT. Protein: CASTPPGAGGTDTQYF.

The V gene is TRBV25-1, the J gene TRBJ1-5; 7 bases are shared with TRBD1. The CDR3 totals 13 residues. Germline CDR1 MGHDK, CDR2 SYGVNS. Unmatched junction bases numbered 3, after V lost 6 bases and J lost 4 bases. This CDR3 is CASRGTENQPQHF. The CDR3, as DNA: TGTGCCAGCAGGGGGACAGAGAATCAGCCCCAGCATTTT.

As concerns this clone: The sample carries other DNA sequences with the same CDR3. The rearrangement joins TRBV7-6 to TRBJ2-7, with 7 bases fitting TRBD1. Germline CDR1 SGHVS, CDR2 FNYEAQ. The CDR3 consists of 14 residues. The junction had 5 bases not matched to a gene; V was cut back by 3 bases and J by 3 bases. The CDR3 spells CASSFGQGVYEQYF. DNA of the CDR3: TGTGCCAGCAGCTTCGGTCAGGGGGTCTACGAGCAGTACTTC.

V usage is TRBV6-1 and J usage is TRBJ1-3; no clear D. CDR1 and CDR2 from the germline V gene are MNHNS and SASEGT. The CDR3 is 15 amino acids. Between the trimmed V and J ends, which lost 7 bases and 0 bases, there was a span of 13 bases. CDR3 bases: TGTGCCAGCACGGGAGATACCAACTCTGGAAACACCATATATTTT. Translation: CASTGDTNSGNTIYF.

This rearrangement joins TRBV9 to TRBJ1-2; TRBD1 matches 11 bases. Germline V gene lookup returns CDR1 SGDLS and CDR2 YYNGEE. Losses at the gene ends were 4 bases for V and 4 bases for J; bases not matched to a gene: 12. The CDR3 consists of 17 residues. CDR3 nucleotides: TGTGCCAGCAGCACACCCGCCGGGACAGGGGGACTCTATGGCTACACCTTC. This sequence encodes CASSTPAGTGGLYGYTF.

The chain combines TRBV7-9 with TRBJ2-7; D is perhaps TRBD1 or TRBD2 (8 bases each). Germline-derived CDR1 and CDR2 are SEHNR and FQNEAQ (reference sequence). V lost 5 bases and J lost 3, with 14 bases in between. This CDR3 has 14 amino acids. CDR3 sequence (DNA): TGTGCCAGCAGCGATAGCGGGACAGGCTACGAGCAGTACTTC. It encodes CASSDSGTGYEQYF.

The V gene is TRBV4-1, the J gene TRBJ1-1; D uncertain. V lost 0 bases and J lost 10, with 12 bases in between. CDR1 and CDR2 (germline): MGHRA, YSYEKL. The CDR3 runs 13 residues. CDR3 nucleotides: TGCGCCAGCAGCCAAGAAAGGGCGTCAGGAGCTTTCTTT. It codes for CASSQERASGAFF.